The present entry profiles one T cell receptor (beta chain) with its context. The antigen is undetermined. The study pooled second doses at about 4 or about 12 weeks. This sample is drawn from a study of T cell responses to AZD1222 COVID-19 vaccine. Whole-study findings and limits: Among those given AZD1222, only five or six were seropositive at baseline.

CDR3 length: 13 residues. Data came from immunoSEQ multiplex PCR; TCRdb stores just in-frame clones and leaves some out. The sample contains about 120,000 clones, around 88% of which appear only once. The sequences come from peripheral blood, collected 28 days after the second AZD1222 dose. This receptor was obtained from an adult who received the AZD1222 COVID-19 vaccine. The chain uses TRBV21-1 and TRBJ1-1; no DNA check was done on the table's D call, TRBD1. TRBV21-1 corresponds to a pseudogene. The chain's CDR3 is CASYRGENPEAFF. The CDR3 coding sequence is TGTGCCAGTTACAGGGGGGAGAATCCAGAAGCTTTCTTT.